These 19 T cell receptor beta chains were all obtained from the same sample, sequenced in a study of PD-1 blockade in mismatch repair-deficient tumors. The table came from immunoSEQ multiplex PCR; TCRdb's copy has only in-frame clones and leaves some out. The profile shows tens of thousands of clones, 81% of them singletons. The sample was peripheral blood, taken 12 weeks after starting pembrolizumab. All receptors come from an adult with mismatch repair-deficient cancer.

The rearrangement joins TRBV5-1 to TRBJ2-1; 9 positions match TRBD2. Germline V CDR1 and CDR2: SGHRS, YFSETQ. This CDR3 has 16 residues. J lost 10 bases, V lost 3 bases, and 14 bases had no gene match. CDR3 DNA: TGCGCCAGCAGCTCCCCAACTAGCGGGCTGCCTAGGGAGCAGTTCTTC. Residues: CASSSPTSGLPREQFF. The full variable domain, in which reference TRBV5-1 and TRBJ2-1 provide the parts outside the CDR3, is KAGVTQTPRYLIKTRGQQVTLSCSPISGHRSVSWYQQTPGQGLQFLFEYFSETQRNKGNFPGRFSGRQFSNSRSEMNVSTLELGDSALYLCASSSPTSGLPREQFFGPGTRLTVL.

For the CDR3, the DNA is TGCGCCAGCAGCTTGTCGGGGCGGGGAGAAAAACTGTTTTTT. This sequence encodes CASSLSGRGEKLFF. The gene calls are TRBV5-1 and TRBJ1-4; D perhaps matches TRBD1 (5 bases). Trimming took 1 base from V and 8 from J, leaving 12 bases between them. From germline, CDR1 is SGHRS and CDR2 YFSETQ. The CDR3 totals 14 residues. The whole variable domain, filled in from reference TRBV5-1 and TRBJ1-4, reads KAGVTQTPRYLIKTRGQQVTLSCSPISGHRSVSWYQQTPGQGLQFLFEYFSETQRNKGNFPGRFSGRQFSNSRSEMNVSTLELGDSALYLCASSLSGRGEKLFFGSGTQLSVL.

The CDR3 protein is CATSGTVATNEKLFF. The CDR3 DNA sequence: TGTGCCACCAGCGGGACGGTCGCAACTAATGAAAAACTGTTTTTT. This chain joins TRBV15 and TRBJ1-4; D perhaps matches TRBD1 (5 bases). Germline V gene data show CDR1 as LNHNV and CDR2 as YYDKDF (reference sequence). The CDR3 has 15 amino acids. Trimming shortened V by 5 bases and J by 0 bases, and 10 bases separated the two germline ends.

This clone was picked up a small number of times. This rearrangement joins TRBV11-3 to TRBJ2-7, with D tentatively TRBD1 (6 bases). Germline V gives CDR1 SGHNT, CDR2 YENEEA. Trimming removed 8 bases from V and 7 bases from J, with 21 bases in between. The CDR3 sequence is 14 residues long. CDR3 coding DNA: TGTGCCAGCTGGGACACTCAAAGGGTAGGGGAGCAGTACTTC. As protein: CASWDTQRVGEQYF.

The chain couples TRBV6-5 to TRBJ2-2; D may be TRBD1 (6 bases). Trimming shortened V by 5 bases and J by 6 bases, and 13 bases separated the two germline ends. The germline CDR1 and CDR2 sequences are MNHEY and SVGAGI. The CDR3 loop spans 14 amino acids. CDR3 protein: CASSTGYSAGELFF. The CDR3 DNA reads TGTGCCAGCAGTACAGGGTATAGTGCCGGGGAGCTGTTTTTT.

This clone was counted only a few times. The chain is built from TRBV7-2 and TRBJ2-7; 7 bases map to TRBD1. Germline CDR1 and CDR2: SGHTA and FQGNSA. V lost 4 bases, J lost 0 bases, and 9 bases stayed unmatched. The CDR3 is made up of 16 amino acids. The DNA of the CDR3 is TGTGCCAGCAGCTCGAAAGGGGGCGTGAGCTCCTACGAGCAGTACTTC. Translation gives CASSSKGGVSSYEQYF.

This chain connects TRBV5-4 to TRBJ1-1; no clear D. CDR1 is SGHNT and CDR2 is YYREEE in the germline V gene (reference sequence). The ends were cut back, 3 bases at V and 6 bases at J, with 12 bases in the middle. The CDR3 length is 13 residues. For the CDR3, the DNA is TGTGCCAGCAGCTCGAGAGGTTTCGCTGAAGCTTTCTTT. Its protein product is CASSSRGFAEAFF.

The V and J genes are TRBV12-5 and TRBJ1-4; 11 bases are shared with TRBD1. Germline CDR1 is LGHNT and CDR2 is FRNRAP. J gave up 4 bases and V 1 base, and 5 bases lay outside the gene matches. The length of the CDR3 is 17 residues. The CDR3, as DNA: TGTGCTAGTGGTTTGGGGACAGGGGGCGCAGGTAATGAAAAACTGTTTTTT. Translated, it gives CASGLGTGGAGNEKLFF.

This rearrangement joins TRBV28 to TRBJ1-2; a weak D match, TRBD1 (5 bases). The V gene lost 7 bases and the J gene lost 8 bases, with 26 bases spanning the gap. Germline V lookup: CDR1 MDHEN, CDR2 SYDVKM. This CDR3 is built from 16 residues. The CDR3 region has the DNA TGTGCCAGCACCTCTCCCATGGCGGCAGGGTTTGGGGGCTACACCTTC. The encoded protein is CASTSPMAAGFGGYTF.

The gene calls are TRBV6-5 and TRBJ1-4; D unclear. The germline CDR1 and CDR2 sequences are MNHEY and SVGAGI. This CDR3 is built from 14 residues. Trimming stripped 5 bases from V and 5 bases from J, with 12 bases between. This chain's CDR3 is CASSIIVGNEKLFF. The CDR3 region has the DNA TGTGCCAGCAGTATCATTGTAGGGAATGAAAAACTGTTTTTT.

This chain links TRBV29-1 with TRBJ2-4, with 11 positions matching TRBD1. The CDR3 is 12 residues long. CDR1 is SQVTM and CDR2 is ANQGSEA in the germline V gene. V trimming: 6 bases; J trimming: 5 bases; junction bases outside the gene matches: 0. This CDR3 reads CSVGQGENIQYF. The CDR3 DNA reads as TGCAGCGTGGGACAGGGGGAAAACATTCAGTACTTC.

J is TRBJ1-4 and V is TRBV4-1; D remains ambiguous. CDR1 and CDR2 (germline): MGHRA, YSYEKL. V dropped 4 bases and J dropped 10 bases, with 10 bases sitting between them. The length of the CDR3 is 12 residues. CDR3 loop: CASSPPWGKLFF. In DNA, the CDR3 is TGCGCCAGCAGCCCCCCCTGGGGAAAACTGTTTTTT.

This clone was seen a handful of times. The J gene is TRBJ1-5, the V gene TRBV29-1; D is unresolved. The CDR3 is 14 residues long. Between the trimmed V and J ends, which lost 7 bases and 0 bases, there was a span of 13 bases. The germline V gene has CDR1 SQVTM and CDR2 ANQGSEA. CDR3 sequence reads: CSGTGEPSNQPQHF. The CDR3 DNA is TGCAGCGGTACTGGGGAGCCTAGCAATCAGCCCCAGCATTTT.

The V gene is TRBV11-3, the J gene TRBJ2-5; D possibly corresponds to TRBD1 (5 bases). The CDR3 is 13 residues long. Germline V gene sequence: CDR1 SGHNT, CDR2 YENEEA. Trimming removed 5 bases from V and 5 bases from J, with 12 bases in between. The CDR3 DNA reads as TGTGCCAGCAGCAGGACAATTGGGGAGACCCAGTACTTC. Translated, it gives CASSRTIGETQYF.

This clone was picked up one time. The genes are TRBV7-9 and TRBJ2-7; 10 bases line up with TRBD1. Germline V CDR1 and CDR2: SEHNR, FQNEAQ (reference sequence). J lost 6 bases, V lost 1 base, and 6 bases had no gene match. The CDR3 has 15 residues. CDR3 coding DNA: TGTGCCAGCAGCTTAGGAATTGGGACAGGGGTCGAGCAGTACTTC. Its protein product is CASSLGIGTGVEQYF. The full variable domain, with the rest looked up from reference TRBV7-9 and TRBJ2-7, is DTGVSQNPRHKITKRGQNVTFRCDPISEHNRLYWYRQTLGQGPEFLTYFQNEAQLEKSRLLSDRFSAERPKGSFSTLEIQRTEQGDSAMYLCASSLGIGTGVEQYFGPGTRLTVT.

This clone was seen a few times. Germline is not matched at one junction end, which may reflect a read error. CDR3 DNA sequence: TGTGCCAGTAGTAATCTAGCGGGAGGGATCTTAAACTTC. Translation gives CASSNLAGGILNF. The chain joins TRBV19 to TRBJ2-5; 12 positions agree with TRBD2. Germline-derived CDR1 and CDR2 are LNHDA and SQIVND (reference sequence). The CDR3 totals 13 residues.

The chain recombines TRBV11-2 with TRBJ2-3; TRBD1 matches 8 bases. Per the germline V gene, CDR1 is SGHAT and CDR2 is FQNNGV. This CDR3 spans 13 amino acids. V was clipped by 6 bases and J by 1 base; unmatched bases: 0. This CDR3 reads CASRTGGTDTQYF. The CDR3 DNA follows: TGTGCCAGCAGGACAGGGGGCACAGATACGCAGTATTTT.

The V call is TRBV5-4, the J call TRBJ2-5, with TRBD2 as a possible D gene (6 bases). Germline V gives CDR1 SGHNT, CDR2 YYREEE (reference sequence). Between the trimmed V and J ends, which lost 5 bases and 5 bases, there was a span of 19 bases. This CDR3 is built from 15 residues. The CDR3 protein is CASRLGGLGRETQYF. The CDR3 nucleotides are TGTGCCAGCAGACTCGGTGGCCTTGGGAGGGAGACCCAGTACTTC.

The rearrangement links TRBV14 to TRBJ2-6, with TRBD1 as a possible D gene (5 bases). The length of the CDR3 is 16 residues. V lost 4 bases and J lost 0, with 10 bases in between. Looked up from germline, CDR1 is SGHDN and CDR2 is FVKESK. The CDR3 region is CASSPPTVSGANVLTF. The DNA for the CDR3 is TGTGCCAGCAGCCCACCGACAGTCTCTGGGGCCAACGTCCTGACTTTC.